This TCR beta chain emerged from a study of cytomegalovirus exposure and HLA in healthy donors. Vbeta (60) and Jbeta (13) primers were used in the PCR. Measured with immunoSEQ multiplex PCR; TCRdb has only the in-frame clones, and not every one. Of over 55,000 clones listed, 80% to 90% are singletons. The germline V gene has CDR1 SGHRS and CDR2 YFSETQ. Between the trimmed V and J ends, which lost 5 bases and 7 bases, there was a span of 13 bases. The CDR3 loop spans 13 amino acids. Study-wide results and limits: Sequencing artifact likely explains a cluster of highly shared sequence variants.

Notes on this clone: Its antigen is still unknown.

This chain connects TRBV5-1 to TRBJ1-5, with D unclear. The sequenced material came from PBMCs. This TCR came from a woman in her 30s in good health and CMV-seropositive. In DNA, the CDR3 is TGCGCCAGCAGTGGAGAGGGAGGACAGCCCCAGCATTTT. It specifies CASSGEGGQPQHF. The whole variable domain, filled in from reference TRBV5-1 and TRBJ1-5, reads KAGVTQTPRYLIKTRGQQVTLSCSPISGHRSVSWYQQTPGQGLQFLFEYFSETQRNKGNFPGRFSGRQFSNSRSEMNVSTLELGDSALYLCASSGEGGQPQHFGDGTRLSIL.